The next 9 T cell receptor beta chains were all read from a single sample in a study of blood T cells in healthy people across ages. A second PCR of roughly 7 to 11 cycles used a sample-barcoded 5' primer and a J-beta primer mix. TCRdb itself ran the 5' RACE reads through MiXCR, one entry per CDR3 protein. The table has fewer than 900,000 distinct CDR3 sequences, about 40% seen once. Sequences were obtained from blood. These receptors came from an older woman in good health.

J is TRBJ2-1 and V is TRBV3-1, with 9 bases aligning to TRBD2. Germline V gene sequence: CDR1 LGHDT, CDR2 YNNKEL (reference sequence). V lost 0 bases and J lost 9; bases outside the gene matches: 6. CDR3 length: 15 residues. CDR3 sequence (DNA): TGTGCCAGCAGCCAAGATCTGGCGGGGGGGCTTGAGCAGTTCTTC. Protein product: CASSQDLAGGLEQFF.

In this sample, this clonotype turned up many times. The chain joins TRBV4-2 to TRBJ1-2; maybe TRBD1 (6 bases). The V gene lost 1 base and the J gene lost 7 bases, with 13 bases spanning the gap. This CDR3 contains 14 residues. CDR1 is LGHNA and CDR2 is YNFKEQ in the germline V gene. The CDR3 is CASSQVTGGLGYTF. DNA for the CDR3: TGTGCCAGCAGCCAAGTAACGGGGGGCCTTGGCTACACCTTC.

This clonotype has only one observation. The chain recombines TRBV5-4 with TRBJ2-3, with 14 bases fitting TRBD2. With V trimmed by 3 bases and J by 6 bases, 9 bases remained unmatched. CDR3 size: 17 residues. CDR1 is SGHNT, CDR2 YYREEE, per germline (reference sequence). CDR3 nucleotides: TGTGCCAGCAGCTCCCCGGGACTAGCGGGAGACGGTGATACGCAGTATTTT. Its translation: CASSSPGLAGDGDTQYF.

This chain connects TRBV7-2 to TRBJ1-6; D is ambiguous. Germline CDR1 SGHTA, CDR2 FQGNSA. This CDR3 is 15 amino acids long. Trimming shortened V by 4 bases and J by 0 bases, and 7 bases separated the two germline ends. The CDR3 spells CASSSRSSYNSPLHF. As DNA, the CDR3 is TGTGCCAGCAGCTCCAGATCCTCCTATAATTCACCCCTCCACTTT. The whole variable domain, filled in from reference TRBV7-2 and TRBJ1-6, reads GAGVSQSPSNKVTEKGKDVELRCDPISGHTALYWYRQSLGQGLEFLIYFQGNSAPDKSGLPSDRFSAERTGGSVSTLTIQRTQQEDSAVYLCASSSRSSYNSPLHFGNGTRLTVT.

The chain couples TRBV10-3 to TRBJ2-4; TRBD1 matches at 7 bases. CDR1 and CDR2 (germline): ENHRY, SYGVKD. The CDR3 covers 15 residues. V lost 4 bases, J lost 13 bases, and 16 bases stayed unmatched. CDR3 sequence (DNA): TGTGCCATCAGTGGTGGACAGGTGATCTCCTACGTGCAGTACTTC. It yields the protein CAISGGQVISYVQYF.

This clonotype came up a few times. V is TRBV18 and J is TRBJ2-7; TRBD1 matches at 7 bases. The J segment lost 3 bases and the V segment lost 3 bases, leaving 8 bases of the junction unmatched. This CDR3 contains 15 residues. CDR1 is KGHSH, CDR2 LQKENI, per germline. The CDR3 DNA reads TGTGCCAGCTCACCCTCCGGGACAGTCCTCTACGAGCAGTACTTC. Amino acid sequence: CASSPSGTVLYEQYF.

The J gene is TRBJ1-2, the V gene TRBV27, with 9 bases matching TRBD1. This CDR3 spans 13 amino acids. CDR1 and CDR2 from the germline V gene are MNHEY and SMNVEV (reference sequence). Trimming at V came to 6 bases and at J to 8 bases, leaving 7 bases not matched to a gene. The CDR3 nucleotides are TGTGCCAGCAGCCGGACAGGGGTTGGGGGCTACACCTTC. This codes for CASSRTGVGGYTF.

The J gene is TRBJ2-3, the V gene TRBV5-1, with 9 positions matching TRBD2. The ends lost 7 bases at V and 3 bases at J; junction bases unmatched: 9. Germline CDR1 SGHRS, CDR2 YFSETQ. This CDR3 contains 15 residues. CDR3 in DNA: TGCGCCAGCTTTGTAGCGGGAGAGAGTACAGATACGCAGTATTTT. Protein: CASFVAGESTDTQYF.

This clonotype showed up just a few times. Here the CDR3 reads CATSRDLGGAYNEQFF. The CDR3 nucleotides are TGTGCCACCAGCAGAGATTTAGGGGGTGCCTACAATGAGCAGTTCTTC. The chain joins TRBV15 to TRBJ2-1, with D perhaps matching TRBD1 (6 bases). Trimming left V 0 bases short and J 2 bases short, with 11 bases between. This CDR3 comprises 16 residues. CDR1 is LNHNV, CDR2 YYDKDF, per germline (reference sequence).